The present T cell receptor (beta chain) was sequenced within a study of blood T cell repertoires in COVID-19. About the research overall: Samples representing acute and convalescent COVID-19 were sourced from the United States, Italy and Spain. In each case, the material was cDNA or gDNA derived from T cells, B-cell-depleted T cells, or PBMCs.

Authors' analysis steps: Nucleated cell counts were estimated from reference gene primer amplification. The table came from immunoSEQ multiplex PCR; TCRdb's copy has only in-frame clones and leaves some out. D and trimming come from the DNA, and the V and J calls and clone size come from that table. The data hold fewer than 250,000 clones, with roughly four fifths observed a single time. J gave up 8 bases and V 6 bases, and 10 bases lay outside the gene matches. The CDR3 has 15 residues. CDR1 and CDR2 from the germline V gene are MNHEY and SMNVEV (reference sequence). The source of this sequence is a woman between 50 and 59 years old with acute or convalescent COVID-19. V usage is TRBV27 and J usage is TRBJ1-2; 12 bases are shared with TRBD1. The sequenced sample consisted of peripheral blood. This chain's CDR3 is CASRQGGQGAWGYTF. The CDR3 DNA follows: TGTGCCAGCAGGCAGGGGGGACAGGGGGCCTGGGGCTACACCTTC.